A single sample is the source of the 11 T cell receptor beta chains below, sequenced in a study of T cells in Graves' hyperthyroidism and ophthalmopathy. RNA transcripts yielded amplified TCR beta CDR3 regions. The HTBI set primed first-round TCR CDR3 RT-PCR. Each CDR3 protein is one row after TCRdb ran MiXCR on the multiplex PCR reads. The top ten hold roughly 33% of the sample, which has 350,000 to 400,000 distinct CDR3 sequences, 15% seen once. Sequencing used blood. These receptors were taken from a woman aged 25-40 years with Graves' hyperthyroidism.

V usage is TRBV29-1 and J usage is TRBJ1-1, with TRBD1 matching over 9 bases. The CDR3 has 14 residues. The ends lost 6 bases at V and 1 base at J; junction bases unmatched: 6. The V gene's germline CDR1 is SQVTM and CDR2 ANQGSEA. The CDR3 region is CSVGQGTANTEAFF. CDR3 in DNA: TGCAGCGTCGGACAGGGGACTGCGAACACTGAAGCTTTCTTT.

This clonotype showed up many times. The V gene is TRBV2, the J gene TRBJ1-4, with D unclear. V was cut by 8 bases and J by 7 bases, with 17 bases left in between. CDR3 length: 14 amino acids. In germline, CDR1 is SNHLY, CDR2 FYNNEI. The CDR3 bases are TGTGCCAGCCCGAGTTCGTCCAGTGGTGAAAAACTGTTTTTT. Amino acid sequence: CASPSSSSGEKLFF.

In the case of this clonotype: Just one base apart from a much larger clone, this may be a read error. The V and J genes are TRBV18 and TRBJ2-1, with D unclear. Germline CDR1 and CDR2: KGHSH and LQKENI. The CDR3 contains 13 residues. In DNA, the CDR3 is TGTGCCGGCTCACTGGCTGGGATAAAGGAGCAGTTCTTC. Protein: CAGSLAGIKEQFF.

This clonotype has ten or more counts. The chain uses TRBV6-1 and TRBJ2-5; 10 nucleotides agree with TRBD2. The CDR3 consists of 16 residues. Trimming removed 7 bases from V and 2 bases from J; junction bases left unmatched: 10. CDR1 is MNHNS, CDR2 SASEGT, per germline. CDR3 sequence: CASTRTSGKSQETQYF. The CDR3 DNA is TGTGCCAGCACGCGAACTAGCGGGAAATCACAAGAGACCCAGTACTTC.

This clonotype has ten or more counts. CDR3: CASSLGGDSYEQYF. CDR3 nucleotide sequence: TGTGCCAGCAGCTTAGGGGGAGACAGCTACGAGCAGTACTTC. The chain carries TRBV7-6 and TRBJ2-7; D may be TRBD1 or TRBD2 (5 bases each). V lost 1 base and J 3 bases, leaving 10 bases between the germline ends. Germline CDR1 SGHVS, CDR2 FNYEAQ. CDR3 size: 14 residues.

This chain connects TRBV5-1 to TRBJ2-7; TRBD1 might be the D (5 bases). The germline CDR1 and CDR2 sequences are SGHRS and YFSETQ. Between the trimmed V and J ends, which lost 5 bases and 4 bases, there was a span of 10 bases. The CDR3 covers 12 residues. The DNA for the CDR3 is TGCGCCAGCAGTCCAGGGATGTACGAGCAGTACTTC. This encodes CASSPGMYEQYF.

This clonotype was detected only once. The chain carries TRBV20-1 and TRBJ1-5, with a weak D call TRBD1 (6 bases). This CDR3 region has 13 residues. Germline loops: CDR1 DFQATT, CDR2 SNEGSKA (reference sequence). Trimming shortened V by 7 bases and J by 4 bases, and 14 bases separated the two germline ends. CDR3 sequence reads: CSGTQGLNQPQHF. For the CDR3, the DNA is TGCAGTGGGACACAGGGACTAAATCAGCCCCAGCATTTT.

The chain is built from TRBV4-1 and TRBJ1-1; TRBD1 is a possible D gene (5 bases). V gave up 4 bases and J gave up 11 bases, with 23 bases separating them. The CDR3 has 15 residues. Germline lookup yields CDR1 MGHRA and CDR2 YSYEKL. CDR3 sequence reads: CASSPSLQGGSRAFF. DNA of the CDR3: TGCGCCAGCAGCCCTTCTCTGCAGGGAGGTTCTCGGGCTTTCTTT.

In this sample, this clonotype turned up a few times. This rearrangement joins TRBV20-1 to TRBJ2-1; 10 bases fit TRBD2. Trimming removed 4 bases from V and 5 bases from J; junction bases left unmatched: 5. The CDR3 sequence is 14 residues long. Germline V gives CDR1 DFQATT, CDR2 SNEGSKA (reference sequence). CDR3 residues: CSAKLAGDNNEQFF. The CDR3 DNA reads TGCAGTGCTAAGCTAGCGGGAGACAACAATGAGCAGTTCTTC.

The chain links TRBV5-4 to TRBJ2-2; D tentatively reads TRBD1 or TRBD2 (5 bases each). The length of the CDR3 is 13 residues. With 6 bases removed from V and 3 bases from J, the gap between germline ends came to 9 bases. From germline, CDR1 is SGHNT and CDR2 YYREEE (reference sequence). The CDR3 region has the DNA TGTGCCAGCAACAGGCGGGACACCGGGGAGCTGTTTTTT. Translating gives CASNRRDTGELFF.

This clonotype showed up many times. This chain uses TRBV20-1 with TRBJ1-1, with 10 bases lining up with TRBD1. The CDR3 runs 15 residues. J gave up 7 bases and V 0 bases, and 8 bases lay outside the gene matches. In germline, CDR1 is DFQATT, CDR2 SNEGSKA (reference sequence). In DNA form, the CDR3 reads TGCAGTGCTAGAGATCTCTCGGGACAGGGGCTTGAAGCTTTCTTT. It translates to CSARDLSGQGLEAFF.